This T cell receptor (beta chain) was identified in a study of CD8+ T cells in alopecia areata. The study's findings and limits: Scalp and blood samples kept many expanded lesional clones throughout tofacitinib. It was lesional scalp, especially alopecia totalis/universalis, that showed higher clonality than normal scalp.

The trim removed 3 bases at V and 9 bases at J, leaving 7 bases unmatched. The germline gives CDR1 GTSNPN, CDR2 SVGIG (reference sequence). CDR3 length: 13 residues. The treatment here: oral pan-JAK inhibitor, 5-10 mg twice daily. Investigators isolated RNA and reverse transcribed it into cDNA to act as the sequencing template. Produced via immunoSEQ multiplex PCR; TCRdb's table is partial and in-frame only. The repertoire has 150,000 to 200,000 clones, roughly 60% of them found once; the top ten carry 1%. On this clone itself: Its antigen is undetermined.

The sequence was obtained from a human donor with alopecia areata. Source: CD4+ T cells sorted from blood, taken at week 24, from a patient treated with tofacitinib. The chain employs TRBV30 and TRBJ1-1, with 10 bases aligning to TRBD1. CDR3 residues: CAWRRDRGSKAFF. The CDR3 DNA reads TGTGCCTGGAGGCGGGACAGGGGTTCGAAAGCTTTCTTT.